The source of this T cell receptor (beta chain) is a study of blood T cell repertoires in COVID-19. Across the study: Sources were T cells, B-cell-depleted T cells, or PBMCs; the material itself was cDNA or gDNA.

This clone was observed once. Per the germline V gene, CDR1 is MDHEN and CDR2 is SYDVKM. V shed 11 bases and J shed 3 bases, with 19 bases lying between them. The CDR3 runs 14 residues. All enrollees were about 18 to 89 years old and from roughly 22 US areas. Two negative PCRs, clearance, or symptom resolution were required of recovered Cohort 3 donors. Clones were read by immunoSEQ multiplex PCR, and TCRdb kept only the in-frame ones, dropping some. The top ten clones hold approximately 15% of a sample with 170,000 or so clones, around four fifths of them seen once. This sequence joins TRBV28 and TRBJ1-1; D gene unclear. The TCR comes from a woman aged 45-60 years who had recovered from COVID-19. Sequences were obtained from PBMCs or T cells enriched from blood (not recorded which). The CDR3 region is CAGSRRYGDTEAFF. For the CDR3, the DNA is TGTGCCGGTTCGCGGAGGTATGGGGACACTGAAGCTTTCTTT. Variable domain in full (rest from reference TRBV28 and TRBJ1-1): DVKVTQSSRYLVKRTGEKVFLECVQDMDHENMFWYRQDPGLGLRLIYFSYDVKMKEKGDIPEGYSVSREKKERFSLILESASTNQTSMYLCAGSRRYGDTEAFFGQGTRLTVV.